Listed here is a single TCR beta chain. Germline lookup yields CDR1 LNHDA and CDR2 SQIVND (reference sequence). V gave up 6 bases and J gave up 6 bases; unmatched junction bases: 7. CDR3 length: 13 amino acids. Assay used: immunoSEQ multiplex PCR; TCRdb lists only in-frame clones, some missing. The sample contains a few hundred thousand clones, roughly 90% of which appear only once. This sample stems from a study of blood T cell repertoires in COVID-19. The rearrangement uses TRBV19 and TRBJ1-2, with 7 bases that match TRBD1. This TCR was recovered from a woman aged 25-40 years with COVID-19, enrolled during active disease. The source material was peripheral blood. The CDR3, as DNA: TGTGCCAGTAGCGCCGACAGGGACGATGGCTACACCTTC. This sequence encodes CASSADRDDGYTF.